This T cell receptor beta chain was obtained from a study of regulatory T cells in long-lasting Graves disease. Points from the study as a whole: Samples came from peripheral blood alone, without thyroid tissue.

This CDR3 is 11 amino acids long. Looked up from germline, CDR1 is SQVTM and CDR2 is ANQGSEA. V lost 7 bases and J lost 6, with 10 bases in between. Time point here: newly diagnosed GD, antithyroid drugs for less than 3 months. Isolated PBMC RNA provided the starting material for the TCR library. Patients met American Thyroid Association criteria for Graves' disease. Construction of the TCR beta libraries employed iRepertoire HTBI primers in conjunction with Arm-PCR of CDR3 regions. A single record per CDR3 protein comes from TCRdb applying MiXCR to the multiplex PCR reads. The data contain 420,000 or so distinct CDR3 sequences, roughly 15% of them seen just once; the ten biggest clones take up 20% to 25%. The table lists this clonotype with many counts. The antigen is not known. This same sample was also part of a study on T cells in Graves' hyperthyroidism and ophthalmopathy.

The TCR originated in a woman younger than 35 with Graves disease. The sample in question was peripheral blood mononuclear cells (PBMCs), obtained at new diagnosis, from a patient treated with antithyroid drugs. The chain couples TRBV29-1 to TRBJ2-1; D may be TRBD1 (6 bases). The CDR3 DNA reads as TGCAGCGCCCACAGGGTCAATGAGCAGTTCTTC. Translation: CSAHRVNEQFF.